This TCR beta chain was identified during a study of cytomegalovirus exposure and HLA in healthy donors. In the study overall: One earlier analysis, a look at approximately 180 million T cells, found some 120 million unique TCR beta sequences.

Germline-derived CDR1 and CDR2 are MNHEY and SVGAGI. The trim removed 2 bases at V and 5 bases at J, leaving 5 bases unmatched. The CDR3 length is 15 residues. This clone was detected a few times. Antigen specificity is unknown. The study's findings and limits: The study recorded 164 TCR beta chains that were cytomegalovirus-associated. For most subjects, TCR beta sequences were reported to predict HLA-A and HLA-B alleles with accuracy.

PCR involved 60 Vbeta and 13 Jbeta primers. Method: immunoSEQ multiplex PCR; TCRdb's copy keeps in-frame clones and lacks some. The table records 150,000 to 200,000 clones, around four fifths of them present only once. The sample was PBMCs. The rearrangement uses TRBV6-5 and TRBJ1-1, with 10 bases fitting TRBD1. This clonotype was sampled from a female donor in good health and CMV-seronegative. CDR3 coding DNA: TGTGCCAGCAGTTACGACAGGGGGCGTAGGACTGAAGCTTTCTTT. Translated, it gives CASSYDRGRRTEAFF.